What follows are 24 T cell receptor beta chains derived from one specimen sequenced in a study of T cell responses to AZD1222 COVID-19 vaccine. Sequencing was performed with immunoSEQ multiplex PCR; in TCRdb, only in-frame clones are kept and a portion is missing. This sample has tens of thousands of clones, with over 75% found just once. The specimen was peripheral blood, collected on day 0 of AZD1222 vaccination. The receptors were sampled from an adult in good health.

The chain links TRBV19 to TRBJ2-1, with 11 positions matching TRBD2. Germline trimming cut 5 bases from V and 4 bases from J; bases unmatched to any gene: 10. The germline gives CDR1 LNHDA, CDR2 SQIVND (reference sequence). This CDR3 has 17 amino acids. The CDR3 region is CASSFHSGGARYNEQFF. DNA of the CDR3: TGTGCCAGTAGTTTCCATAGCGGGGGGGCCCGATACAATGAGCAGTTCTTC.

The rearrangement joins TRBV30 to TRBJ1-2; D uncertain. Trimming stripped 3 bases from V and 0 bases from J, with 5 bases between. The CDR3 is 12 residues long. Germline V gene data show CDR1 as GTSNPN and CDR2 as SVGIG (reference sequence). Written as DNA, the CDR3 is TGTGCCTGGAGAAGTGCTAACTATGGCTACACCTTC. It translates to CAWRSANYGYTF.

The chain uses TRBV6-1 and TRBJ2-3; 8 nucleotides align to TRBD2. Germline trimming cut 0 bases from V and 6 bases from J; bases unmatched to any gene: 2. The CDR3 runs 14 residues. Germline lookup yields CDR1 MNHNS and CDR2 SASEGT. CDR3 DNA: TGTGCCAGCAGTGAAGCTGGCGGGGGGGATACGCAGTATTTT. It encodes CASSEAGGGDTQYF.

In the case of this clone: With only one base between it and a far larger clone, this is likely a read error. This rearrangement joins TRBV10-2 to TRBJ1-1; D remains ambiguous. The CDR3 is 12 amino acids. Per germline, CDR1 WSHSY and CDR2 SAAADI. V gave up 6 bases and J gave up 0 bases, with 5 bases separating them. The CDR3 protein is CASRGMNTEAFF. CDR3 sequence (DNA): TGCGCCAGCAGGGGTATGAACACTGAAGCTTTCTTT.

CDR3 nucleotides: TGTGCCAGCAGTTTAAACGGACGGTACACTGAAGCTTTCTTT. Translating gives CASSLNGRYTEAFF. The gene calls are TRBV27 and TRBJ1-1; no clear D gene. Germline V gives CDR1 MNHEY, CDR2 SMNVEV (reference sequence). There are 14 residues in the CDR3. Trimming removed 2 bases from V and 3 bases from J, with 10 bases in between.

This chain connects TRBV28 to TRBJ2-2; D gene uncertain. V dropped 5 bases and J dropped 2 bases, with 9 bases sitting between them. This CDR3 spans 14 amino acids. Germline lookup yields CDR1 MDHEN and CDR2 SYDVKM. This CDR3 reads CASSPTANTGELFF. CDR3 nucleotide sequence: TGTGCCAGCAGTCCCACCGCTAACACCGGGGAGCTGTTTTTT.

This clone was counted a few times. The rearrangement joins TRBV5-8 to TRBJ1-6; tentatively, D is TRBD1 (5 bases). The CDR3 runs to 14 residues. From germline, CDR1 is SGHTS and CDR2 YDEGEE. Trimming stripped 3 bases from V and 4 bases from J, with 8 bases between. The CDR3 protein is CASSWRQYNSPLHF. As DNA, the CDR3 is TGTGCCAGCAGCTGGAGACAGTATAATTCACCCCTCCACTTT.

J is TRBJ2-3 and V is TRBV30; 9 bases agree with TRBD2. Germline lookup yields CDR1 GTSNPN and CDR2 SVGIG (reference sequence). This CDR3 spans 13 amino acids. The junction had 7 bases not matched to a gene; V was cut back by 2 bases and J by 10 bases. CDR3 protein: CAWSLAGAVAQYF. The CDR3 DNA follows: TGTGCCTGGAGTTTAGCGGGGGCGGTAGCGCAGTATTTT. The complete variable domain, with remaining parts taken from reference TRBV30 and TRBJ2-3, reads SQTIHQWPATLVQPVGSPLSLECTVEGTSNPNLYWYRQAAGRGLQLLFYSVGIGQISSEVPQNLSASRPQDRQFILSSKKLLLSDSGFYLCAWSLAGAVAQYFGPGTRLTVL.

The V and J genes are TRBV12-3 or TRBV12-4 and TRBJ2-1; D gene ambiguous. CDR3 length: 13 residues. V shed 1 base and J shed 9 bases, with 10 bases lying between them. The chain's CDR3 is CASSLGPTGEQFF. The CDR3 DNA reads TGTGCCAGCAGTTTAGGTCCGACTGGTGAGCAGTTCTTC.

The chain links TRBV30 to TRBJ2-2; 8 bases line up with TRBD1. After removal of 5 bases from V and 6 bases from J, the junction contained 2 bases not matched to a gene. Looked up from germline, CDR1 is GTSNPN and CDR2 is SVGIG (reference sequence). This CDR3 contains 12 residues. Here the CDR3 reads CAWRQGPGELFF. The CDR3 DNA reads TGTGCCTGGCGACAGGGGCCCGGGGAGCTGTTTTTT.

The V and J genes are TRBV4-3 and TRBJ1-1, with D tentatively TRBD1 (5 bases). V lost 1 base to trimming and J lost 5 bases, with 11 bases between them. CDR1 LGHNA and CDR2 YSLEER come from the germline V gene. The CDR3 runs 14 residues. In DNA, the CDR3 is TGCGCCAGCAGCCAAGGCGTCGGGGGGACTGAAGCTTTCTTT. Residues: CASSQGVGGTEAFF.

This chain uses TRBV7-9 with TRBJ2-2; 7 positions agree with TRBD2. The V segment lost 1 base and the J segment 4 bases; nucleotides outside the gene matches: 6. The germline gives CDR1 SEHNR, CDR2 FQNEAQ (reference sequence). The CDR3 loop spans 16 amino acids. DNA for the CDR3: TGTGCCAGCAGCTTAGTCCGGGGGGTCGGCACCGGGGAGCTGTTTTTT. It codes for CASSLVRGVGTGELFF.

The chain couples TRBV7-3 to TRBJ2-4, with D perhaps assigned TRBD1 or TRBD2 (5 bases each). The CDR3 sequence is 15 residues long. In germline, CDR1 is SGHTA, CDR2 FQGTGA. Trimming left V 1 base short and J 6 bases short, with 13 bases between. For the CDR3, the DNA is TGTGCCAGCAGCTTAAGATCCGGGGACGGAAACATTCAGTACTTC. It specifies CASSLRSGDGNIQYF.

J is TRBJ2-3 and V is TRBV10-3; tentatively, D is TRBD1 or TRBD2 (5 bases each). The V and J ends lost 6 bases and 1 base respectively, with 11 bases between them. CDR1 ENHRY and CDR2 SYGVKD come from the germline V gene. The CDR3 sequence is 14 residues long. CDR3 bases: TGTGCCATCAGGGGGGACGGAGGCACAGATACGCAGTATTTT. The encoded protein is CAIRGDGGTDTQYF.

The J gene is TRBJ2-2, the V gene TRBV7-3, with 7 bases identical to TRBD1. The J segment lost 4 bases and the V segment lost 2 bases, leaving 4 bases of the junction unmatched. This CDR3 has 15 residues. Germline V gives CDR1 SGHTA, CDR2 FQGTGA. The CDR3 nucleotides read TGTGCCAGCAGCTTAGTGGCAGGGGGCACCGGGGAGCTGTTTTTT. This gives the protein CASSLVAGGTGELFF.

V is TRBV12-3 or TRBV12-4 and J is TRBJ1-1, with TRBD1 matching 9 bases. The CDR3 loop spans 13 amino acids. The V and J ends lost 8 bases and 10 bases, in that order; junction bases with no gene match: 11. As DNA, the CDR3 is TGTGCCAGCCTACGACAGGGGGAGCGGGGAGCTTTCTTT. Protein: CASLRQGERGAFF.

The chain couples TRBV7-3 to TRBJ1-1, with 8 bases identical to TRBD1. The ends lost 5 bases at V and 4 bases at J; junction bases unmatched: 3. This CDR3 region has 13 residues. Germline assignment: CDR1 SGHTA and CDR2 FQGTGA. The CDR3: CASSPGQGTEAFF. In DNA form, the CDR3 reads TGTGCCAGCAGCCCTGGACAGGGCACTGAAGCTTTCTTT. Complete variable domain (other parts from reference TRBV7-3 and TRBJ1-1): GAGVSQTPSNKVTEKGKYVELRCDPISGHTALYWYRQSLGQGPEFLIYFQGTGAADDSGLPNDRFFAVRPEGSVSTLKIQRTERGDSAVYLCASSPGQGTEAFFGQGTRLTVV.

The genes are TRBV20-1 and TRBJ2-5; D is ambiguous. Per the germline V gene, CDR1 is DFQATT and CDR2 is SNEGSKA (reference sequence). V was cut by 0 bases and J by 5 bases, with 4 bases left in between. This CDR3 has 11 residues. The CDR3 sequence: CSARDVETQYF. For the CDR3, the DNA is TGCAGTGCTAGAGACGTGGAGACCCAGTACTTC.

This clone was recorded a few times. CDR3 nucleotides: TGTGCCAGCAGCTTAACAGGGGCCTGGAACACTGAAGCTTTCTTT. It specifies CASSLTGAWNTEAFF. The chain couples TRBV7-2 to TRBJ1-1; 7 positions match TRBD1. The germline V gene encodes CDR1 SGHTA and CDR2 FQGNSA. This CDR3 is 15 amino acids long. V lost 2 bases to trimming and J lost 1 base; unmatched junction nucleotides: 4.

CDR3 loop: CASSQLSTGPYGYTF. CDR3 DNA: TGTGCCAGCAGCCAACTCTCGACAGGACCTTATGGCTACACCTTC. J is TRBJ1-2 and V is TRBV5-6; D might be TRBD1 (6 bases). CDR1 and CDR2 (germline): SGHDT, YYEEEE. Trimming removed 4 bases from V and 5 bases from J, with 18 bases in between. The CDR3 extends over 15 amino acids.

The genes are TRBV2 and TRBJ2-7; possible D gene TRBD1, 7 bases. CDR1 is SNHLY and CDR2 is FYNNEI in the germline V gene. This CDR3 region has 15 residues. Trimming stripped 6 bases from V and 4 bases from J, with 19 bases between. CDR3 residues: CASRGGDSPSYEQYF. The DNA of the CDR3 is TGTGCCAGCAGGGGCGGGGACAGCCCTTCGTACGAGCAGTACTTC.

This CDR3 is CASSVEAFSYNSPLHF. CDR3 sequence (DNA): TGTGCCAGCAGCGTAGAGGCTTTCTCCTATAATTCACCCCTCCACTTT. This chain links TRBV9 with TRBJ1-6, with unresolved D. The germline V gene has CDR1 SGDLS and CDR2 YYNGEE. CDR3 length: 16 amino acids. Trimming shortened V by 0 bases and J by 0 bases, and 7 bases separated the two germline ends.

This clone came up once. This sequence joins TRBV5-1 and TRBJ1-6, with 9 bases fitting TRBD1. This CDR3 contains 15 residues. V gave up 1 base and J gave up 9 bases; unmatched junction bases: 5. Germline V gene data show CDR1 as SGHRS and CDR2 as YFSETQ. Written as DNA, the CDR3 is TGCGCCAGCAGCTTGATGGGACAGGGTGCTTCACCCCTCCACTTT. It yields the protein CASSLMGQGASPLHF.

This rearrangement joins TRBV30 to TRBJ1-2, with unresolved D. Per the germline V gene, CDR1 is GTSNPN and CDR2 is SVGIG (reference sequence). Trimming left V 2 bases short and J 4 bases short, with 8 bases between. This CDR3 comprises 12 residues. The CDR3 spells CAWSLATYGYTF. In DNA, the CDR3 is TGTGCCTGGAGTTTGGCCACCTATGGCTACACCTTC.